This T cell receptor beta chain was identified in a study of blood T cell repertoires in COVID-19. Study information: Sources were T cells, B-cell-depleted T cells, or PBMCs; the material itself was cDNA or gDNA.

Here immunoSEQ multiplex PCR was the method, and the copy in TCRdb shows in-frame clones only, minus some. The sample holds 50,000 to 75,000 clones, around 81% seen once. The junction had 4 bases not matched to a gene; V was cut back by 0 bases and J by 8 bases. The CDR3 consists of 14 residues. CDR1 and CDR2 (germline): SGDLS, YYNGEE. The J gene is TRBJ2-2, the V gene TRBV9; TRBD1 aligns across 7 bases. The sequencing sample was made of peripheral blood. The sequence derives from an elderly woman with active or convalescent COVID-19. CDR3 sequence reads: CASSVGLGQGELFF. The DNA for the CDR3 is TGTGCCAGCAGCGTAGGGTTGGGACAGGGGGAGCTGTTTTTT.